This note documents a single TCR beta chain sequence. No cognate antigen has been identified for it. No base qualities exist here, and no much larger clone lies one base off it. The TCR beta CDR3 regions were amplified from the RNA transcripts. For the first round of RT-PCR on the TCR CDR3, the HTBI primer set was used together with the Qiagen OneStep RT-PCR kit. A second multiplex PCR round built the libraries, followed by size selection and purification. The libraries were sequenced on an Illumina HiSeq2000 using paired-end 100 bp reads. As for how the authors treated the data: SOAPnuke was used to process the raw data, with reads discarded if the reads contained adapters or uncalled bases, had a mean Phred below 15, or lacked an exact constant-primer or identifier match. High-quality paired reads were merged with COPE v1.2.5, and unique nucleotide sequences were defined as clonotypes. MiTCR v1.1 was used to align clonotypes to the IMGT TRBV, TRBD and TRBJ reference segments. The analysis was restricted to V-J combinations with a frequency above 0.0001, which together covered 98% to 99.2% of the repertoires. The TCS score was defined as F50 (clonal expansion) divided by E x V (chaos), with BLOSUM62-based TCRdist calculated between CDR3 peptides within each V-J. Welch's t-statistics and random forest reduced 500 to 550 V-J features to 13, which were used in a naive Bayes classifier (R e1071). The similarity between thyroid and blood repertoires was quantified using the Morisita-Horn index. Clones were called with MiXCR by TCRdb after fastp trimmed the public reads at Q25, and only in-frame beta chains were retained. Rows matching on CDR3 protein sequence are summarized as one entry with the most common DNA and genes. The authors' filters were not applied to this entry. This sample has roughly 500,000 distinct CDR3 sequences in its table, and 40% to 55% of those were observed once. The ten largest clonotypes hold around 20% of the sample.

Deletion took 5 bases off V and 7 bases off J, with a span of 11 bases between the germline ends. Including cysteine and phenylalanine, the CDR3 has 13 amino acids. Only the CDR3 region is kept as DNA, spanning 39 bases read in frame from base 1. Via the germline V gene, CDR1 is SNHLY and CDR2 FYNNEI. This record belongs to a study of T cells in Graves' hyperthyroidism and ophthalmopathy (dated by TCRdb to about 2019). Some background on the complete study: To identify distinguishing TCR V-J signatures, a discovery cohort of about 100 patients was used, comprising 43 with Graves' ophthalmopathy and approximately 58 with stable Graves' hyperthyroidism. Once sampling was done, hyperthyroidism patients were given methimazole at a starting dose of 30 mg daily, whereas ophthalmopathy patients were given high-dose intravenous methylprednisolone. Thyroid tissue and blood T-cell repertoires from about six Graves' hyperthyroidism patients were also compared in the study. An independent validation cohort of under 20 hyperthyroidism patients and some 15 patients who later progressed to ophthalmopathy tested prospective prediction of ophthalmopathy. The roughly 91 discovery patients were randomly split 7:3 into training and test sets. The paper describes TCR Vbeta CDR3 sequencing of more than 120 peripheral blood samples, made up of roughly 40 ophthalmopathy patients, 70 to 75 hyperthyroidism patients and around 17 progressor patients. Overall study results and their limits: Most expanded thyroid clonotypes (frequency above 0.001) were also detected in blood, a finding suggesting that blood repertoires may reflect thyroid immune responses. Sample size was not statistically predetermined, and investigators were not blinded to group allocation. In validation, the model predicted progression to ophthalmopathy with roughly 70% sensitivity and less than 75% specificity, a median of 6.5 months before onset. In cross-validation, a model built on a 13 V-J signature told ophthalmopathy apart from stable hyperthyroidism with less than 90% sensitivity and 81% to 82% specificity, and in testing the same model reached 80%/75%.

Patients with uncontrolled infections, other autoimmune diseases, pregnancy or lactation were excluded. Diagnoses were established on the basis of clinical symptoms, serum thyroxine and TRAb, thyroid ultrasound, and orbital computed tomography. Total RNA was extracted using Trizol reagent, and RNA quality was assessed on an Agilent 2100 Bioanalyzer. Rearrangement joined TRBV2 to TRBJ2-2; confidence is insufficient to name the D gene. This TCR was sampled from an adult woman with Graves' disease, either hyperthyroidism or ophthalmopathy (not recorded which). The source material was peripheral blood or thyroid tissue (not recorded which). CDR3 region: CASSPSQYGELFF. The sequence in DNA is TGTGCCAGCAGTCCCAGCCAGTACGGGGAGCTGTTTTTT.